What follows are 12 T cell receptor beta chains derived from one specimen sequenced in a study of T cell responses to AZD1222 COVID-19 vaccine. Produced via immunoSEQ multiplex PCR; TCRdb's table is partial and in-frame only. The repertoire holds more than 65,000 clones, approximately 82% seen once, with roughly 23% in the top ten. Sequencing was performed on peripheral blood, taken 28 days after the second AZD1222 dose. The receptor source for this set is an adult who received the AZD1222 COVID-19 vaccine.

This chain uses TRBV18 with TRBJ2-1; 8 bases are a match to TRBD2. The germline CDR1 and CDR2 sequences are KGHSH and LQKENI. The trim removed 0 bases at V and 8 bases at J, leaving 9 bases unmatched. The CDR3 totals 16 residues. Here the CDR3 reads CASSPPGGASGYEQFF. The CDR3 nucleotides are TGTGCCAGCTCACCACCCGGGGGGGCGTCAGGATATGAGCAGTTCTTC.

With regard to this clone: Additional DNA sequences in this sample encode the identical CDR3. The chain links TRBV20-1 to TRBJ2-5; D is unresolved. Trimming took off 1 base at V and 5 bases at J, with 5 bases between the two ends. From germline, CDR1 is DFQATT and CDR2 SNEGSKA (reference sequence). This CDR3 has 11 amino acids. The CDR3 protein is CSARAEETQYF. The CDR3, as DNA: TGCAGTGCTAGAGCAGAGGAGACCCAGTACTTC.

The chain uses TRBV2 and TRBJ1-2; no definite D call. Germline V lookup: CDR1 SNHLY, CDR2 FYNNEI. V was clipped by 7 bases and J by 3 bases, with 18 bases between them. This CDR3 is 15 amino acids long. In DNA, the CDR3 is TGTGCCAGCACCAATATACTAGCGGGTGACTATGGCTACACCTTC. Translation: CASTNILAGDYGYTF. The full variable domain, with the rest looked up from reference TRBV2 and TRBJ1-2, is EPEVTQTPSHQVTQMGQEVILRCVPISNHLYFYWYRQILGQKVEFLVSFYNNEISEKSEIFDDQFSVERPDGSNFTLKIRSTKLEDSAMYFCASTNILAGDYGYTFGSGTRLTVV.

The chain joins TRBV10-3 to TRBJ1-3; D might be TRBD1 (5 bases). With 7 bases removed from V and 0 bases from J, the gap between germline ends came to 10 bases. The CDR3 contains 14 residues. CDR1 and CDR2 (germline): ENHRY, SYGVKD. As DNA, the CDR3 is TGTGCCATCAACCCAGGGAGCTCTGGAAACACCATATATTTT. Translated: CAINPGSSGNTIYF.

CDR3 protein: CASSLVGQGMRMNTEAFF. The CDR3 region has the DNA TGCGCCAGCAGCTTAGTAGGGCAGGGGATGAGAATGAACACTGAAGCTTTCTTT. The gene calls are TRBV5-1 and TRBJ1-1; possibly TRBD1 for D (6 bases). CDR1 and CDR2 (germline): SGHRS, YFSETQ. The CDR3 runs to 18 residues. The V end was cut by 2 bases, the J end by 0 bases, with 20 bases between.

This rearrangement joins TRBV5-6 to TRBJ1-1, with no clear D. The germline V gene encodes CDR1 SGHDT and CDR2 YYEEEE. With 4 bases removed from V and 1 base from J, the gap between germline ends came to 14 bases. The CDR3 consists of 15 residues. The chain's CDR3 is CASSPIRLQNTEAFF. In DNA, the CDR3 is TGTGCCAGCAGCCCTATCCGACTGCAGAACACTGAAGCTTTCTTT.

The chain links TRBV18 to TRBJ1-2; D is possibly TRBD1 (6 bases). Germline V gene sequence: CDR1 KGHSH, CDR2 LQKENI. V was pared by 4 bases and J by 5 bases, with 17 bases between. The CDR3 is made up of 15 amino acids. The CDR3 loop reads CASSRLGDTVYGYTF. DNA for the CDR3: TGTGCCAGCTCACGGCTGGGGGACACGGTTTATGGCTACACCTTC. Together with reference TRBV18 and TRBJ1-2, the CDR3 gives the full variable domain: NAGVMQNPRHLVRRRGQEARLRCSPMKGHSHVYWYRQLPEEGLKFMVYLQKENIIDESGMPKERFSAEFPKEGPSILRIQQVVRGDSAAYFCASSRLGDTVYGYTFGSGTRLTVV.

This clone has a handful of counts. The chain carries TRBV14 and TRBJ2-7, with TRBD2 matching 7 bases. V lost 4 bases, J lost 4 bases, and 4 bases stayed unmatched. The CDR3 has 13 residues. CDR1 and CDR2 from the germline V gene are SGHDN and FVKESK. CDR3 residues: CASSLSGLYEQYF. Here the CDR3 DNA reads TGTGCCAGCAGCCTTAGCGGGTTGTACGAGCAGTACTTC.

This chain connects TRBV25-1 to TRBJ1-2; a possible D gene is TRBD1 (5 bases). The length of the CDR3 is 11 residues. Germline loops: CDR1 MGHDK, CDR2 SYGVNS. Trimming stripped 6 bases from V and 8 bases from J, with 10 bases between. CDR3 in amino acids: CASSSGSGYTF. The CDR3 nucleotides read TGTGCCAGCAGCTCAGGGAGCGGCTACACCTTC.

The V call is TRBV4-1, the J call TRBJ1-4; TRBD1 might be the D (6 bases). This CDR3 comprises 17 residues. Trimming removed 1 base from V and 8 bases from J, with 20 bases in between. Germline V gene lookup returns CDR1 MGHRA and CDR2 YSYEKL. The CDR3 protein is CASSQAPTGNSGEKLFF. The CDR3 bases are TGCGCCAGCAGCCAAGCTCCTACAGGGAATTCGGGAGAAAAACTGTTTTTT.

The chain couples TRBV5-1 to TRBJ2-3, with D possibly TRBD2 on 5 matching bases. The germline V and J ends were trimmed by 0 bases and 4 bases, with 18 bases remaining between them. Germline values: CDR1 SGHRS, CDR2 YFSETQ. There are 17 residues in the CDR3. CDR3 DNA sequence: TGCGCCAGCAGCTTGGAAGTAACGGCTAGCTCCGCAGATACGCAGTATTTT. This translates into CASSLEVTASSADTQYF.

Remarks on this clone: At one boundary the junction diverges from the germline segment, which might be a read error. The rearrangement links TRBV6-1 to TRBJ1-5; 9 bases map to TRBD1. Per germline, CDR1 MNHNS and CDR2 SASEGT. This CDR3 comprises 12 residues. The CDR3: CASSEPRQGVNF. The CDR3 DNA reads TGTGCCAGCAGTGAGCCCAGACAGGGGGTAAATTTT.